The 29 T cell receptor beta chains below all came from one sample that was sequenced in a study of a mutant IDH1 vaccine in newly diagnosed glioma. Method: immunoSEQ multiplex PCR; TCRdb's copy keeps in-frame clones and lacks some. The table lists roughly 41,000 clones, around 80% of them singletons, with approximately 9.9% in the top ten. Time point: baseline, week 1 (first vaccination visit). As to treatment: pre-vaccination baseline after standard-of-care therapy. Sequencing used PBMCs, obtained from a glioma patient treated with radiotherapy, temozolomide or both. Source of these receptors: a man aged 40-49 years with glioma. Some clones in this sample may be carry-over from other donors' samples.

The chain employs TRBV10-3 and TRBJ1-2, with TRBD1 as a possible D gene (5 bases). This CDR3 region has 14 residues. Germline V gene lookup returns CDR1 ENHRY and CDR2 SYGVKD. V lost 7 bases and J 0 bases, leaving 12 bases between the germline ends. The CDR3 DNA reads TGTGCCATCACTCAATCGACAGCTAACTATGGCTACACCTTC. Protein product: CAITQSTANYGYTF.

The rearrangement links TRBV5-1 to TRBJ2-5; D is perhaps TRBD2 (5 bases). This CDR3 is 15 amino acids long. Trimming took 4 bases from V and 2 from J, leaving 15 bases between them. Germline loops: CDR1 SGHRS, CDR2 YFSETQ. The CDR3 loop is CASSGVIGIQETQYF. DNA for the CDR3: TGCGCCAGCAGCGGGGTTATCGGGATTCAAGAGACCCAGTACTTC.

The count of this clone is one. The chain combines TRBV4-1 with TRBJ2-7, with TRBD2 matching over 8 bases. Germline V gives CDR1 MGHRA, CDR2 YSYEKL. The CDR3 has 15 amino acids. V trimming: 1 base; J trimming: 2 bases; junction bases outside the gene matches: 4. The CDR3 spells CASSQAGGYPYEQYF. In DNA, the CDR3 is TGCGCCAGCAGCCAAGCGGGGGGGTACCCCTACGAGCAGTACTTC.

V gene TRBV10-3 combines with J gene TRBJ2-1; D remains unclear. Germline CDR1 reads ENHRY; CDR2 reads SYGVKD. The V end lost 5 bases, the J end lost 2 bases, and 10 bases lay between the germline ends. The CDR3 totals 14 residues. The CDR3 DNA follows: TGTGCCATCAGTCCTCAGAGTACCTACAATGAGCAGTTCTTC. Encoded protein: CAISPQSTYNEQFF.

V and J are TRBV6-6 and TRBJ2-5, with 10 bases matching TRBD1. CDR1 and CDR2 (germline): MNHNY, SVGAGI (reference sequence). CDR3 size: 13 residues. V lost 5 bases to trimming and J lost 5 bases; unmatched junction nucleotides: 2. The DNA for the CDR3 is TGTGCCAGCAGTGGACAGGGGGGCGAGACCCAGTACTTC. It encodes CASSGQGGETQYF.

This clone was detected only a few times. DNA of the CDR3: TGTGCCAGCAGTCCTCGACAGGGCCCTCATGGCTACACCTTC. Protein sequence: CASSPRQGPHGYTF. The genes are TRBV6-5 and TRBJ1-2; 7 nucleotides agree with TRBD1. Trimming at V came to 5 bases and at J to 6 bases, leaving 9 bases not matched to a gene. The CDR3 has 14 amino acids. The germline gives CDR1 MNHEY, CDR2 SVGAGI.

The chain joins TRBV2 to TRBJ1-2; TRBD1 is a possible D gene (6 bases). Germline values: CDR1 SNHLY, CDR2 FYNNEI. Trimming took off 7 bases at V and 6 bases at J, with 15 bases between the two ends. The CDR3 spans 13 residues. Here the CDR3 DNA reads TGTGCCAGCACGTTGGGGGGCGCCCATGGCTACACCTTC. Its protein product is CASTLGGAHGYTF.

The J gene is TRBJ1-3, the V gene TRBV5-4; unclear D gene. CDR3 length: 15 amino acids. Germline V gene data show CDR1 as SGHNT and CDR2 as YYREEE (reference sequence). V dropped 0 bases and J dropped 0 bases, with 7 bases sitting between them. CDR3 sequence: CASSLGLSSGNTIYF. CDR3 bases: TGTGCCAGCAGCTTGGGGTTGTCCTCTGGAAACACCATATATTTT.

The chain recombines TRBV4-1 with TRBJ1-5; the D gene is possibly TRBD1 (5 bases). The V end was cut by 1 base, the J end by 6 bases, with 16 bases between. Germline-derived CDR1 and CDR2 are MGHRA and YSYEKL. This CDR3 comprises 16 residues. CDR3 protein: CASSQGFGGVGQPQHF. The CDR3 DNA is TGCGCCAGCAGCCAAGGGTTCGGGGGGGTCGGTCAGCCCCAGCATTTT.

This clone was seen only a few times. This chain connects TRBV18 to TRBJ1-1; no definite D call. In germline, CDR1 is KGHSH, CDR2 LQKENI. Trimming cost V 6 bases and J 0 bases, with 11 bases left between them. This CDR3 is built from 14 residues. The CDR3 DNA is TGTGCCAGCTCCGCGGCCAGCCTGAACACTGAAGCTTTCTTT. Translating gives CASSAASLNTEAFF.

V usage is TRBV5-4 and J usage is TRBJ2-7; 8 nucleotides agree with TRBD1. CDR1 and CDR2 from the germline V gene are SGHNT and YYREEE (reference sequence). This CDR3 has 14 amino acids. Unmatched junction bases numbered 12, after V lost 4 bases and J lost 9 bases. This chain's CDR3 is CASSLGTGPIPQYF. The CDR3, as DNA: TGTGCCAGCAGCCTCGGGACAGGTCCAATTCCGCAGTACTTC.

CDR3 nucleotides: TGTGCCAGCAGTACCCTAGCGGGGGAGGCAGATACGCAGTATTTT. This sequence encodes CASSTLAGEADTQYF. V usage is TRBV6-1 and J usage is TRBJ2-3, with 10 bases matching TRBD2. Per the germline V gene, CDR1 is MNHNS and CDR2 is SASEGT. V dropped 5 bases and J dropped 4; count of bases not matched to a gene: 6. This CDR3 is built from 15 residues.

The CDR3 nucleotides read TGTGCCAGCAGCGCATCCTACGAGCAGTACTTC. Protein product: CASSASYEQYF. This chain connects TRBV7-2 to TRBJ2-7; D uncertain. V dropped 5 bases and J dropped 1 base, with 3 bases sitting between them. CDR3 length: 11 amino acids. Germline V lookup: CDR1 SGHTA, CDR2 FQGNSA. The full variable domain, completed using reference TRBV7-2 and TRBJ2-7, is GAGVSQSPSNKVTEKGKDVELRCDPISGHTALYWYRQSLGQGLEFLIYFQGNSAPDKSGLPSDRFSAERTGGSVSTLTIQRTQQEDSAVYLCASSASYEQYFGPGTRLTVT.

This rearrangement joins TRBV5-3 to TRBJ1-6; tentative D call: TRBD1 (5 bases). TRBV5-3 is assigned to the ORF class and has an uncertain function. CDR3 length: 15 residues. The V end was cut by 0 bases, the J end by 7 bases, with 11 bases between. Here the CDR3 DNA reads TGTGCCAGAAGCTTGGATAGGGGCCCAAATTCACCCCTCCACTTT. Translation gives CARSLDRGPNSPLHF.

The chain has TRBV5-1 and TRBJ2-7; 7 bases align to TRBD2. After removal of 4 bases from V and 2 bases from J, the junction contained 6 bases not matched to a gene. Germline CDR1 SGHRS, CDR2 YFSETQ. This CDR3 region has 14 residues. CDR3: CASSKRGIAYEQYF. For the CDR3, the DNA is TGCGCCAGCAGCAAGCGGGGAATCGCCTACGAGCAGTACTTC.

This rearrangement joins TRBV6-6 to TRBJ2-7; 10 nucleotides match TRBD1. V was pared by 6 bases and J by 3 bases, with 8 bases of the junction left unmatched. Germline V gene lookup returns CDR1 MNHNY and CDR2 SVGAGI (reference sequence). CDR3 size: 15 residues. The CDR3 DNA sequence: TGTGCCAGCAGAACCGGGACAGGGGATTTCTACGAGCAGTACTTC. Translated, it gives CASRTGTGDFYEQYF.

This chain connects TRBV9 to TRBJ1-1; possible D gene TRBD1, 5 bases. Germline CDR1 is SGDLS and CDR2 is YYNGEE. Trimming took 2 bases from V and 6 from J, leaving 5 bases between them. This CDR3 region has 11 residues. CDR3: CASSVGPEAFF. DNA for the CDR3: TGTGCCAGCAGCGTGGGGCCTGAAGCTTTCTTT.

The chain recombines TRBV5-4 with TRBJ2-2; D might be TRBD2 (6 bases). Germline CDR1 is SGHNT and CDR2 is YYREEE (reference sequence). The ends were cut back, 5 bases at V and 7 bases at J, with 18 bases in the middle. The CDR3 loop spans 15 amino acids. This chain's CDR3 is CASRPSEGRIGELFF. The CDR3 bases are TGTGCCAGCAGACCCTCAGAGGGGAGGATCGGGGAGCTGTTTTTT.

In its sample, this clone was seen a few times. This rearrangement joins TRBV6-1 to TRBJ1-2, with TRBD1 as a possible D gene (6 bases). Germline values: CDR1 MNHNS, CDR2 SASEGT. V dropped 7 bases and J dropped 7 bases, with 16 bases sitting between them. CDR3 length: 13 residues. For the CDR3, the DNA is TGTGCCAGCATGCGTCAGGGGCTTGGTGGCTACACCTTC. It is translated as CASMRQGLGGYTF.

The CDR3 here is CASSLWSNQPQHF. The CDR3 nucleotides read TGTGCCAGCAGTTTATGGTCCAATCAGCCCCAGCATTTT. The chain carries TRBV27 and TRBJ1-5; D gene unclear. CDR1 and CDR2 (germline): MNHEY, SMNVEV (reference sequence). The CDR3 sequence is 13 residues long. V was trimmed by 1 base and J by 3 bases, leaving 4 bases between them.

The chain has TRBV7-3 and TRBJ2-1; 7 bases agree with TRBD1. Trimming at V came to 5 bases and at J to 0 bases, leaving 7 bases not matched to a gene. The CDR3 has 16 amino acids. Germline lookup yields CDR1 SGHTA and CDR2 FQGTGA. This chain's CDR3 is CASSEGQSSSYNEQFF. The DNA of the CDR3 is TGTGCCAGCAGCGAGGGACAGTCGAGCTCCTACAATGAGCAGTTCTTC.

This clone was detected only a few times. The V call is TRBV11-2, the J call TRBJ2-3, with TRBD2 matching over 8 bases. The trim removed 1 base at V and 1 base at J, leaving 4 bases unmatched. This CDR3 is built from 16 residues. Germline loops: CDR1 SGHAT, CDR2 FQNNGV. The CDR3, as DNA: TGTGCCAGCAGCTTAGGGGCGGGGGGAGGCACAGATACGCAGTATTTT. It yields the protein CASSLGAGGGTDTQYF. Full variable domain (missing parts from reference TRBV11-2 and TRBJ2-3): EAGVAQSPRYKIIEKRQSVAFWCNPISGHATLYWYQQILGQGPKLLIQFQNNGVVDDSQLPKDRFSAERLKGVDSTLKIQPAKLEDSAVYLCASSLGAGGGTDTQYFGPGTRLTVL.

The chain carries TRBV11-2 and TRBJ1-2; maybe TRBD1 (6 bases). V was clipped by 4 bases and J by 8 bases, with 17 bases between them. The CDR3 runs 14 residues. From germline, CDR1 is SGHAT and CDR2 FQNNGV. CDR3 in DNA: TGTGCCAGCAGCTCCGCTGGGCGGGGGCTCGGCTACACCTTC. Amino acid sequence: CASSSAGRGLGYTF. The full variable domain, rest sourced from reference TRBV11-2 and TRBJ1-2, is EAGVAQSPRYKIIEKRQSVAFWCNPISGHATLYWYQQILGQGPKLLIQFQNNGVVDDSQLPKDRFSAERLKGVDSTLKIQPAKLEDSAVYLCASSSAGRGLGYTFGSGTRLTVV.

This clone appeared a single time. J is TRBJ1-2 and V is TRBV9, with D unclear. CDR1 and CDR2 (germline): SGDLS, YYNGEE. Trimming took 4 bases from V and 4 from J, leaving 14 bases between them. The CDR3 loop spans 14 amino acids. The CDR3 region has the DNA TGTGCCAGCAGCCCGGATGGCAAATCCTATGGCTACACCTTC. As protein: CASSPDGKSYGYTF.

A few counts support this clone. V gene TRBV7-3 combines with J gene TRBJ2-2; D is undetermined. The germline V gene has CDR1 SGHTA and CDR2 FQGTGA. This CDR3 is built from 13 residues. Trimming stripped 1 base from V and 4 bases from J, with 4 bases between. CDR3 coding DNA: TGTGCCAGCAGCTTAATCGGCACCGGGGAGCTGTTTTTT. This gives the protein CASSLIGTGELFF.

V gene TRBV19 combines with J gene TRBJ2-3; 9 bases are shared with TRBD2. V shed 5 bases and J 3 bases; nucleotides not matched to a gene: 9. This CDR3 has 16 amino acids. Germline CDR1 is LNHDA and CDR2 is SQIVND (reference sequence). CDR3 loop: CASSLLPGLATDTQYF. The CDR3 DNA reads TGTGCCAGTAGTCTACTCCCGGGACTAGCTACAGATACGCAGTATTTT.

This clone was picked up one time. This chain uses TRBV18 with TRBJ2-7; D remains ambiguous. Germline assignment: CDR1 KGHSH and CDR2 LQKENI. Trimming shortened V by 2 bases and J by 4 bases, and 9 bases separated the two germline ends. The CDR3 has 13 residues. The CDR3 spells CASSPSSPYEQYF. The CDR3 DNA reads TGTGCCAGCTCACCATCCAGTCCTTACGAGCAGTACTTC. The full variable domain, rest sourced from reference TRBV18 and TRBJ2-7, is NAGVMQNPRHLVRRRGQEARLRCSPMKGHSHVYWYRQLPEEGLKFMVYLQKENIIDESGMPKERFSAEFPKEGPSILRIQQVVRGDSAAYFCASSPSSPYEQYFGPGTRLTVT.

The chain couples TRBV28 to TRBJ2-3; 7 nucleotides match TRBD2. V dropped 3 bases and J dropped 5; count of bases not matched to a gene: 11. The germline V gene has CDR1 MDHEN and CDR2 SYDVKM. The CDR3 is 16 residues long. Here the CDR3 DNA reads TGTGCCAGCAGTTTCGTACGAGCGGGGCGGGGAGATACGCAGTATTTT. Protein product: CASSFVRAGRGDTQYF.

This chain uses TRBV30 with TRBJ1-3; D unclear. The CDR3 runs to 13 residues. V dropped 8 bases and J dropped 2 bases, with 13 bases sitting between them. Germline V gives CDR1 GTSNPN, CDR2 SVGIG (reference sequence). The CDR3 DNA sequence: TGTGCCCTTGGCGGGTACACTGGAAACACCATATATTTT. It yields the protein CALGGYTGNTIYF.